The present T cell receptor (beta chain) was sequenced within a study of Graves' ophthalmopathy and Graves' hyperthyroidism. Scientists amplified the TCR beta CDR3 regions from RNA transcripts. First-round RT-PCR used HTBI primers; second-round multiplex PCR followed. TCRdb itself ran the multiplex PCR reads through MiXCR, one entry per CDR3 protein. The table includes fewer than 400,000 distinct CDR3 sequences, approximately 20% detected once. This clonotype was counted many times. Ophthalmopathy-affected donors exhibited moderate-to-severe activity, CAS ≥3, NOSPECS ≥4, and duration under 3 months. The receptor's source is a woman aged 18-29 years with Graves' ophthalmopathy. Sequencing used peripheral blood.

DNA of the CDR3: TGTGCCAGCAGTTTTAGGGAAAACATTCAGTACTTC. It encodes CASSFRENIQYF. The gene calls are TRBV28 and TRBJ2-4; unclear D gene. V was cut by 3 bases and J by 5 bases, with 5 bases left in between. The CDR3 is 12 residues long. Germline V CDR1 and CDR2: MDHEN, SYDVKM.